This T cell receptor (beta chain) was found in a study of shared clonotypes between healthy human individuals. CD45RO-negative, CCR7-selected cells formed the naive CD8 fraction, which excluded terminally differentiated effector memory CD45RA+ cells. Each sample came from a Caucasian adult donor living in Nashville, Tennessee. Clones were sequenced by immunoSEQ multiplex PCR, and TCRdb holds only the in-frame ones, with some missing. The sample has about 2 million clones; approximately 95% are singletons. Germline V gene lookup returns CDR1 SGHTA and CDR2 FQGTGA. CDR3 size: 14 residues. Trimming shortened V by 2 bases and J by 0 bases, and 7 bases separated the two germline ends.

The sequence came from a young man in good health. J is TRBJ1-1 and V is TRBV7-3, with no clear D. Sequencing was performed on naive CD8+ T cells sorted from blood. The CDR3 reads CASSLEQMNTEAFF. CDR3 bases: TGTGCCAGCAGCTTAGAACAGATGAACACTGAAGCTTTCTTT.